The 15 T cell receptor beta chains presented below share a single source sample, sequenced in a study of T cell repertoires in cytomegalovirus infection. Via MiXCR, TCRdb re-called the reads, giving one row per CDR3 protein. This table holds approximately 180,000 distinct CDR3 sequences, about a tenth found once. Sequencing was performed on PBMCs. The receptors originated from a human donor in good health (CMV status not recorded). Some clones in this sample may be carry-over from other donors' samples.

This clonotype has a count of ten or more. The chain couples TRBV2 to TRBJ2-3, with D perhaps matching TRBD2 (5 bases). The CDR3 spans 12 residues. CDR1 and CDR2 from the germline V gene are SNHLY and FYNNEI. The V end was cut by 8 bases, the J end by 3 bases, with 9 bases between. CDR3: CASPRGTDTQYF. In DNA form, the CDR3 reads TGTGCCAGCCCGAGAGGGACAGATACGCAGTATTTT.

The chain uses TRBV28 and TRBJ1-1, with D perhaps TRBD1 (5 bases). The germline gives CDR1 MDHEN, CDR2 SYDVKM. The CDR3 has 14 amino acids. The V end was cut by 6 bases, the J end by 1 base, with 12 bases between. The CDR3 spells CASRVGPTNTEAFF. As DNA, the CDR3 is TGTGCCAGCAGAGTGGGACCGACGAACACTGAAGCTTTCTTT.

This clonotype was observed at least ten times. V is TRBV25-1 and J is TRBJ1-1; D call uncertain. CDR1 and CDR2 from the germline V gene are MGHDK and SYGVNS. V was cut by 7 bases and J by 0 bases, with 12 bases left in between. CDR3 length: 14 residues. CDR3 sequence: CASTVGALNTEAFF. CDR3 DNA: TGTGCCAGCACCGTGGGTGCCCTGAACACTGAAGCTTTCTTT.

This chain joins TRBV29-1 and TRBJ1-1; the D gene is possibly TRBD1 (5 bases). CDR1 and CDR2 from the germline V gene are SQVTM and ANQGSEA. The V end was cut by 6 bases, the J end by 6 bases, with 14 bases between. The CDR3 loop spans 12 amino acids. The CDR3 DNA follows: TGCAGCGTCGGGGAAAGGGACCCTGAAGCTTTCTTT. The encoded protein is CSVGERDPEAFF.

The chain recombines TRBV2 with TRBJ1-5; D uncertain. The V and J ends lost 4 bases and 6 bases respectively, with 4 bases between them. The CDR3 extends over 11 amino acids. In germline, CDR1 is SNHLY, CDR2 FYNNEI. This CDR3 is CASSGGQPQHF. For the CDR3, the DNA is TGTGCCAGCAGTGGCGGTCAGCCCCAGCATTTT. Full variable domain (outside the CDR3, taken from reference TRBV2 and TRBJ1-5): EPEVTQTPSHQVTQMGQEVILRCVPISNHLYFYWYRQILGQKVEFLVSFYNNEISEKSEIFDDQFSVERPDGSNFTLKIRSTKLEDSAMYFCASSGGQPQHFGDGTRLSIL.

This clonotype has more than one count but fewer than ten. The CDR3 loop is CASSSAQGNTEAFF. In DNA, the CDR3 is TGCGCCAGCAGCTCGGCACAGGGGAACACTGAAGCTTTCTTT. The gene calls are TRBV5-1 and TRBJ1-1, with D possibly matching TRBD1 (6 bases). Germline loops: CDR1 SGHRS, CDR2 YFSETQ. V gave up 3 bases and J gave up 1 base, with 10 bases separating them. The CDR3 is made up of 14 amino acids.

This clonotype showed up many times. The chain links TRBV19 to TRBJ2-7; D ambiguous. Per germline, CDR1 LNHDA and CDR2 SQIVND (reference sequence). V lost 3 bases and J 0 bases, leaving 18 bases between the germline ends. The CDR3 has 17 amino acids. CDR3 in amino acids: CASSISPPTGNSYEQYF. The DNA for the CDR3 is TGTGCCAGTAGTATTTCTCCCCCCACCGGCAACTCCTACGAGCAGTACTTC.

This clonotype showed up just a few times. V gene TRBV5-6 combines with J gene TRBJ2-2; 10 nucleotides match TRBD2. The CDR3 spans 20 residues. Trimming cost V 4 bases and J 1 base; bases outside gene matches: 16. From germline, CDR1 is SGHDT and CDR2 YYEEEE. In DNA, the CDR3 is TGTGCCAGCAGCCGGTTTCGACTAGCGGGCTCAACCCGGAACACCGGGGAGCTGTTTTTT. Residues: CASSRFRLAGSTRNTGELFF.

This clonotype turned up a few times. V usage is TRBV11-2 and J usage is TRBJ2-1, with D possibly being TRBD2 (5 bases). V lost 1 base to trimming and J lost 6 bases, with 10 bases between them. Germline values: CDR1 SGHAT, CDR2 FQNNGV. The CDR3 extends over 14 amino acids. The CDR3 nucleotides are TGTGCCAGCAGCTTAGGACTAAGGATCAATGAGCAGTTCTTC. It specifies CASSLGLRINEQFF.

Written as DNA, the CDR3 is TGTGCCAGCAGTTATCCGTCCGAGAGAGGGGCCTACGAGCAGTACTTC. Its protein product is CASSYPSERGAYEQYF. The V call is TRBV6-6, the J call TRBJ2-7; D possibly uses TRBD1 or TRBD2 (5 bases each). Germline CDR1 is MNHNY and CDR2 is SVGAGI (reference sequence). The CDR3 spans 16 residues. Trimming removed 3 bases from V and 2 bases from J, with 17 bases in between.

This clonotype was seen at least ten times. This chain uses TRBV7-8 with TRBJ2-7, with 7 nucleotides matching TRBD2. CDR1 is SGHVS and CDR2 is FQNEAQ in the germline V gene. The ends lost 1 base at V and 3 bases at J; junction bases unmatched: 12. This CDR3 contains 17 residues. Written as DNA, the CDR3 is TGTGCCAGCAGCTTAGTGGGTCGGGGGGAATTCTACTACGAGCAGTACTTC. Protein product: CASSLVGRGEFYYEQYF.

This CDR3 is CASSLTGDGNEQFF. The CDR3 DNA reads TGTGCCAGCAGTTTAACGGGAGATGGCAATGAGCAGTTCTTC. J is TRBJ2-1 and V is TRBV28, with D perhaps matching TRBD2 (6 bases). Germline V gene lookup returns CDR1 MDHEN and CDR2 SYDVKM. The ends were cut back, 2 bases at V and 6 bases at J, with 11 bases in the middle. There are 14 residues in the CDR3.

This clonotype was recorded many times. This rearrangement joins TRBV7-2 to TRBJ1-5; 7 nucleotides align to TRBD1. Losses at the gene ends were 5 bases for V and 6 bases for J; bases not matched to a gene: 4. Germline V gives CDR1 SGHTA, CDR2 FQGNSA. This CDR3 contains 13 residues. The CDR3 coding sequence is TGTGCCAGCAGCGGACAGGATAGTCAGCCCCAGCATTTT. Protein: CASSGQDSQPQHF.

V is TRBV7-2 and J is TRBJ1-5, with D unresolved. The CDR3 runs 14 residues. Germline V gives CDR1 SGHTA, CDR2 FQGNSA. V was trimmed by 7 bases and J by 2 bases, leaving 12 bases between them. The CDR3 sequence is CASKEGLRNQPQHF. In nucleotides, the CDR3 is TGTGCCAGCAAGGAGGGCTTGCGCAATCAGCCCCAGCATTTT.

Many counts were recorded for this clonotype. CDR3 sequence: CASSLTPGLQASTDTQYF. For the CDR3, the DNA is TGTGCCAGCAGCTTGACCCCGGGACTTCAAGCTAGCACAGATACGCAGTATTTT. The chain combines TRBV5-6 with TRBJ2-3, with D possibly TRBD2 on 6 matching bases. Per germline, CDR1 SGHDT and CDR2 YYEEEE. This CDR3 is 18 amino acids long. V dropped 1 base and J dropped 0 bases, with 18 bases sitting between them.